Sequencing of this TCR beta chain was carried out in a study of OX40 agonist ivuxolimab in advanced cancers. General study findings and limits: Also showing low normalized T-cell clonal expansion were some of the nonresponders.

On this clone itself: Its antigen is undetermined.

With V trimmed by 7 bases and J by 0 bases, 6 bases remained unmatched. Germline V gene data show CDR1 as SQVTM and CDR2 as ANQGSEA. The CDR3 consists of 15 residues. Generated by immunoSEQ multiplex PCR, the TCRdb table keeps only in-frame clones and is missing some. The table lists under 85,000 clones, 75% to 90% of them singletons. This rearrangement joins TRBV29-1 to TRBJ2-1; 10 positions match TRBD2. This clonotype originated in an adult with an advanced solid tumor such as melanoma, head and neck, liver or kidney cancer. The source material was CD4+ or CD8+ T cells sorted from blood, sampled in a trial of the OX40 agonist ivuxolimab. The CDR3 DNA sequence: TGCAGCGCCTCCTCTAGCGGGAGCTCCTACAATGAGCAGTTCTTC. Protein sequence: CSASSSGSSYNEQFF.